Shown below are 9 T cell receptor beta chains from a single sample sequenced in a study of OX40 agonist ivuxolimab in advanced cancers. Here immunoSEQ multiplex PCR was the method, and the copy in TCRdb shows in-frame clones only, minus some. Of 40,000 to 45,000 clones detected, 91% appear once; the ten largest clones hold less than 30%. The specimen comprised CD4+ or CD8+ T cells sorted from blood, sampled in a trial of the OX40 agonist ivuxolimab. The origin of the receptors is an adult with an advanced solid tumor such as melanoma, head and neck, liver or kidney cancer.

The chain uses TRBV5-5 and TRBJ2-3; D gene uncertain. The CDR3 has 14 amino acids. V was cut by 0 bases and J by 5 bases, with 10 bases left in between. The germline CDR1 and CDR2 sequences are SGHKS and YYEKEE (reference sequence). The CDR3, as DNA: TGTGCCAGCAGCTTGGCGAAATTTGGAGATACGCAGTATTTT. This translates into CASSLAKFGDTQYF.

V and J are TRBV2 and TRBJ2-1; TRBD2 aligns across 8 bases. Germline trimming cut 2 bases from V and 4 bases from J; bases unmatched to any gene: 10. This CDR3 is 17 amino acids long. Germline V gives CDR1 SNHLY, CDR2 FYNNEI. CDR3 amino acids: CASSERSGSDRYNEQFF. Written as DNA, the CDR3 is TGTGCCAGCAGTGAACGGAGCGGGAGCGATCGATACAATGAGCAGTTCTTC.

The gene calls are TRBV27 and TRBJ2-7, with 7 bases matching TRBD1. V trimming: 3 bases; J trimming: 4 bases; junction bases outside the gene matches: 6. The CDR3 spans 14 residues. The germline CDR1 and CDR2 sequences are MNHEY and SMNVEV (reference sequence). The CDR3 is CASSFGQASYEQYF. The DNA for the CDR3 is TGTGCCAGCAGTTTCGGACAGGCCTCTTACGAGCAGTACTTC.

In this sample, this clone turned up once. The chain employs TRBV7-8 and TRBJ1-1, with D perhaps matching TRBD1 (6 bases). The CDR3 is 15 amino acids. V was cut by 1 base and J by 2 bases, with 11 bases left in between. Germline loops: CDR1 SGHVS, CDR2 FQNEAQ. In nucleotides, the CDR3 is TGTGCCAGCAGCTTAGTTCGGGGGCATAACACTGAAGCTTTCTTT. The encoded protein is CASSLVRGHNTEAFF.

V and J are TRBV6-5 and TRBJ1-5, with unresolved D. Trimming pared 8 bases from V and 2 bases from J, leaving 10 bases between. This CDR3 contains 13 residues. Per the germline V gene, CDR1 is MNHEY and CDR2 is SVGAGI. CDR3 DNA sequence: TGTGCCAGCGGATACAGCGGCAATCAGCCCCAGCATTTT. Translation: CASGYSGNQPQHF.

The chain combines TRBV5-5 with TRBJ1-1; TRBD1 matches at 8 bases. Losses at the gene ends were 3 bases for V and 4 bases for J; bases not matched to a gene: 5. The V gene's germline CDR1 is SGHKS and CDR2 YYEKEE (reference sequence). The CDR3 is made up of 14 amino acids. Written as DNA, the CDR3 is TGTGCCAGCAGCTCGGGACAGGAGCTCACTGAAGCTTTCTTT. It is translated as CASSSGQELTEAFF.

In nucleotides, the CDR3 is TGTGCCAGCAGTTTCGACAACTCTGGGGCCAACGTCCTGACTTTC. Amino acid sequence: CASSFDNSGANVLTF. The genes are TRBV27 and TRBJ2-6, with unresolved D. This CDR3 is built from 15 residues. CDR1 and CDR2 (germline): MNHEY, SMNVEV (reference sequence). Trimming took off 3 bases at V and 0 bases at J, with 6 bases between the two ends.

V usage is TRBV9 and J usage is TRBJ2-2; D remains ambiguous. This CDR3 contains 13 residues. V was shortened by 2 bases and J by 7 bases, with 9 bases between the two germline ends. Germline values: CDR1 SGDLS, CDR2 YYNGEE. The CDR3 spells CASSVVGGGELFF. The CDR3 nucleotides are TGTGCCAGCAGCGTCGTGGGCGGCGGGGAGCTGTTTTTT. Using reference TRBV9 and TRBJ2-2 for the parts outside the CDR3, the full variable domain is DSGVTQTPKHLITATGQRVTLRCSPRSGDLSVYWYQQSLDQGLQFLIQYYNGEERAKGNILERFSAQQFPDLHSELNLSSLELGDSALYFCASSVVGGGELFFGEGSRLTVL.

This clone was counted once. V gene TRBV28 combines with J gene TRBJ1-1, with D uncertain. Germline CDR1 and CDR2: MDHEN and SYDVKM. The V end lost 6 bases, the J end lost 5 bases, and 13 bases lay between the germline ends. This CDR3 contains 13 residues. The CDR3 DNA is TGTGCCAGCAGACCCGGGGTCGGAACTGAAGCTTTCTTT. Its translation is CASRPGVGTEAFF.